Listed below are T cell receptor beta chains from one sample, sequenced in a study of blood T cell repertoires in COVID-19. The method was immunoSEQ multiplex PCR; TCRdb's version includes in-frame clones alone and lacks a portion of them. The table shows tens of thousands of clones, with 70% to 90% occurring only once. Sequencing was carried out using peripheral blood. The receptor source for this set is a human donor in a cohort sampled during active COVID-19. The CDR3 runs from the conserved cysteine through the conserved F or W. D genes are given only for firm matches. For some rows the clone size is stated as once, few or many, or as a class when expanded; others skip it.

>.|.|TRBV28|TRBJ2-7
TGTGCCAGCAGTTCTCAGGGGATGGTTTACGAGCAGTACTTC
CASSSQGMVYEQYF
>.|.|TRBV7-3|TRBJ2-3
TGTGCCAGCAGCTTGGCCCCCGCCTCGGGAGATACGCAGTATTTT
CASSLAPASGDTQYF
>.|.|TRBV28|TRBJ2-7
TGTGCCAGCAGGCAGCAGGGTCTTAGGTACTTC
CASRQQGLRYF
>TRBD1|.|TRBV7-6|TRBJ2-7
TGTGCCAGCAGCCCTCAGCTGGACAGGTCCTACGAGCAGTACTTC
CASSPQLDRSYEQYF
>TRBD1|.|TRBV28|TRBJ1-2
TGTGCCAGCAGTTTATCTATCCAGGCAGGGGGTAACTATGGCTACACCTTC
CASSLSIQAGGNYGYTF
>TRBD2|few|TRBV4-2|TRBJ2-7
TGTGCCAGCAGCCCTCTACTAGCGGGAAGCTACGAGCAGTACTTC
CASSPLLAGSYEQYF
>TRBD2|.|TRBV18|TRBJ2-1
TGTGCCAGCTCACCCAAGTTACTGCGCACTAGCGGTGGCAATGAGCAGTTCTTC
CASSPKLLRTSGGNEQFF
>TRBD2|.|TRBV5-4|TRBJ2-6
TGTGCCAGCAGCTTAAAGCGGGGGGCTTATGGCGGGGCCAACGTCCTGACTTTC
CASSLKRGAYGGANVLTF
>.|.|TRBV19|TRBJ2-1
TGTGCCAGTAGTCCTGGGACGGGCGGGATCTACAATGAGCAGTTCTTC
CASSPGTGGIYNEQFF
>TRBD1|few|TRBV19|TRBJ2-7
TGTGCCAGTAGTATCCGACAGGGGGCATTTTCTATCGAGCAGTACTTC
CASSIRQGAFSIEQYF
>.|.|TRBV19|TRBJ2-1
TGTGCCAGTAGTACCAGGCAGGGATACAATGAGCAGTTCTTC
CASSTRQGYNEQFF
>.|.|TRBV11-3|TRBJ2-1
TGTGCCAGCAGTTCGGAGGGCGATGAGCAGTTCTTC
CASSSEGDEQFF
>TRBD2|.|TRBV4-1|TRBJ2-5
TGCGCCAGCAGCCAGATCACTAGCGGGAGGGTAGAGACCCAGTACTTC
CASSQITSGRVETQYF
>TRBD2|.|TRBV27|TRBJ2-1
TGTGCCAGCAGTTCTAGCGGGAGGAGCTCCTACAATGAGCAGTTCTTC
CASSSSGRSSYNEQFF
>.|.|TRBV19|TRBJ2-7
TGTGCCAGTAGTATAATCGGGTTATCCTACGAGCAGTACTTC
CASSIIGLSYEQYF
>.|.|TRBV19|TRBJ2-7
TGTGCCAGTAGTATAAGTCTAAACCACTACGAGCAGTACTTC
CASSISLNHYEQYF
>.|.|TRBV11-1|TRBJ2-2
TGTGCCAGCAGCTTAACCGACACGAACACCGGGGAGCTGTTTTTT
CASSLTDTNTGELFF
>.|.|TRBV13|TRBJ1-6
TGTGCCAGCAGCTTATCGCGGAACCCGAGCAATTCACCCCTCCACTTT
CASSLSRNPSNSPLHF
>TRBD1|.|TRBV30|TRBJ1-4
TGTGCCTGGAACAGGGGGACTAATGAAAAACTGTTTTTT
CAWNRGTNEKLFF
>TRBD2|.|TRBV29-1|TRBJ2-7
TGCAGCGTTGTTACTAGCGGAACCTACGAGCAGTACTTC
CSVVTSGTYEQYF
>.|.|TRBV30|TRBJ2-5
TGTGCCTGGAGTGGAAGTCAGGGTTGGGGCCAAGAGACCCAGTACTTC
CAWSGSQGWGQETQYF
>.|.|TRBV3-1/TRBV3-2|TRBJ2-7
TGTGCCAGCAGTCCAGGGTGGGGCTCCTACGAGCAGTACTTC
CASSPGWGSYEQYF
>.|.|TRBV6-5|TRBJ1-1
TGTGCCAGCAGTTCCTTGGACCAGGGTACTGAAGCTTTCTTT
CASSSLDQGTEAFF
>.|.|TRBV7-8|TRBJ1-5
TGTGCCAGCAGCTTAGGAGGTGGGGCTCAAAGCAATCAGCCCCAGCATTTT
CASSLGGGAQSNQPQHF
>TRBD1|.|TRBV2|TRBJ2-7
TGTGCCAGCAGTCCAGACAGGGGATTCTCCTACGAGCAGTACTTC
CASSPDRGFSYEQYF
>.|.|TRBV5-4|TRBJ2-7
TGTGCCAGCAGCTTGTACGAGAGGTACCATTACGAGCAGTACTTC
CASSLYERYHYEQYF
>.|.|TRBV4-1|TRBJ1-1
TGCGCCAGCAGCTCCTGGACGAGTAGGGAGAATGAAGCTTTCTTT
CASSSWTSRENEAFF
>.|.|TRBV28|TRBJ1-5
TGTGCCAGCAGTCCTAGCAGGGGTCGGAATCAGCCCCAGCATTTT
CASSPSRGRNQPQHF
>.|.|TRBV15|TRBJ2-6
TGTGCCACCAGTAAGGGGCTAGGAGATGGGGCCAACGTCCTGACTTTC
CATSKGLGDGANVLTF
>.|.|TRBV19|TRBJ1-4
TGTGCCAGTAGTATGTCCAGGGTTCGTGAAAAACTGTTTTTT
CASSMSRVREKLFF
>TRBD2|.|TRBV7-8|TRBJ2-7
TGTGCCAGCAGCTTAATCCCTAGCGGGACCCCTCGTGAGCAGTACTTC
CASSLIPSGTPREQYF
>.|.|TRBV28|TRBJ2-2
TGTGCCAGCATCCCCTCCACCGGGGAGCTGTTTTTT
CASIPSTGELFF
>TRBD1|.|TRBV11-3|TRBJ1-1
TGTGCCAGCAAACAAGGGACAGGGGACACTGAAGCTTTCTTT
CASKQGTGDTEAFF
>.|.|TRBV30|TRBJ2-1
TGTGCCTGGACCTCCGGACGGGGATTAGGTTACAATGAGCAGTTCTTC
CAWTSGRGLGYNEQFF
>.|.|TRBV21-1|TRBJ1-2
TGTGCCAGCAGCCTCACCCCCCCGGACCCCCTCGGCGGACAGAGTAACTATGGCTACACCTTC
CASSLTPPDPLGGQSNYGYTF
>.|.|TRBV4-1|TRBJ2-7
TGCGCCAGCAGCCCCCTGTCAGGGCCGACCTACGAGCAGTACTTC
CASSPLSGPTYEQYF
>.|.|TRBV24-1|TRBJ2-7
TGTGCCACCCAGACGGGTACAGGGAACTACGAGCAGTACTTC
CATQTGTGNYEQYF